This is a list of T cell receptor beta chains from one sample in a study of identical twins. TCRdb re-called the 5' RACE reads through MiXCR, storing one row per CDR3 protein. The table has hundreds of thousands of distinct CDR3 sequences, around 8.1% seen once; the top ten hold 1.5% to 2.5%. This sample was shared with a second study, whose subject was yellow fever vaccine responses in identical twins.

The sample consisted of memory (CD45RO+) T cells sorted from blood. The receptors were sampled from a woman between 18 and 29 years old in good health. The CDR3 runs from the conserved cysteine through the conserved F or W. A D gene is named only where the DNA matches it firmly. The listing skips clone size in some rows; elsewhere it reads once, few, many or a size class.

TRBJ2-1,.,TRBV7-8,.,15,CASSPRRGLDNEQFF,TGTGCCAGCAGCCCCCGCAGGGGTCTCGACAATGAGCAGTTCTTC
TRBJ2-7,.,TRBV7-9,many,14,CASSLRESSYEQYF,TGTGCCAGCAGCTTACGGGAGAGCTCCTACGAGCAGTACTTC
TRBJ2-3,TRBD2,TRBV25-1,.,17,CASSESGSGRAGDTQYF,TGTGCCAGCAGTGAATCGGGCAGCGGGAGGGCCGGGGATACGCAGTATTTT
TRBJ2-3,TRBD2,TRBV6-1,.,17,CASTLEGLAASTDTQYF,TGTGCCAGCACTCTAGAGGGACTAGCGGCCAGCACAGATACGCAGTATTTT
TRBJ2-3,.,TRBV25-1,.,15,CASSERGTSTDTQYF,TGTGCCAGCAGTGAGAGGGGAACTAGCACAGATACGCAGTATTTT
TRBJ2-7,.,TRBV7-2,.,15,CASSLEVGRPGEQYF,TGTGCCAGCAGCTTAGAGGTCGGCAGGCCTGGGGAGCAGTACTTC
TRBJ1-5,.,TRBV28,.,16,CASSLWVAGINQPQHF,TGTGCCAGCAGTTTATGGGTGGCGGGCATCAATCAGCCCCAGCATTTT
TRBJ2-3,TRBD2,TRBV7-2,.,16,CASSLASGGVPDTQYF,TGTGCCAGCAGCTTAGCTAGCGGGGGGGTTCCAGATACGCAGTATTTT
TRBJ2-1,TRBD2,TRBV28,few,15,CASSYLAGEVNEQFF,TGTGCCAGCAGTTACCTAGCGGGGGAAGTCAATGAGCAGTTCTTC
TRBJ2-1,.,TRBV9,.,15,CASSAGTVSYNEQFF,TGTGCCAGCAGCGCTGGGACGGTTTCCTACAATGAGCAGTTCTTC
TRBJ2-7,TRBD2,TRBV15,many,16,CATSRGLAELQYEQYF,TGTGCCACCAGCAGAGGACTAGCGGAGCTTCAGTACGAGCAGTACTTC
TRBJ2-3,TRBD2,TRBV3-1,many,16,CASSQDLGLATDTQYF,TGTGCCAGCAGCCAAGATTTGGGACTAGCGACAGATACGCAGTATTTT
TRBJ2-3,.,TRBV12-3/TRBV12-4,many,14,CASSFAPGPPTQYF,TGTGCCAGCAGTTTCGCCCCCGGACCTCCTACGCAGTATTTT
TRBJ2-7,TRBD1,TRBV11-3,few,14,CASSTGQGVGEQYF,TGTGCCAGCAGCACCGGACAGGGGGTGGGGGAGCAGTACTTC
TRBJ2-1,TRBD2,TRBV29-1,many,17,CSVPPVSREGSYNEQFF,TGCAGCGTCCCACCCGTCAGCAGGGAGGGCTCCTACAATGAGCAGTTCTTC
TRBJ2-7,.,TRBV14,few,14,CASTHLDRPYEQYF,TGTGCCAGCACCCACCTCGACAGACCCTACGAGCAGTACTTC
TRBJ2-7,TRBD1,TRBV6-2/TRBV6-3,few,13,CASSTGTAVEQYF,TGTGCCAGCAGCACTGGGACAGCCGTGGAGCAGTACTTC
TRBJ2-5,.,TRBV15,many,14,CATSRSGTEETQYF,TGTGCCACCAGCAGGAGCGGGACAGAAGAGACCCAGTACTTC